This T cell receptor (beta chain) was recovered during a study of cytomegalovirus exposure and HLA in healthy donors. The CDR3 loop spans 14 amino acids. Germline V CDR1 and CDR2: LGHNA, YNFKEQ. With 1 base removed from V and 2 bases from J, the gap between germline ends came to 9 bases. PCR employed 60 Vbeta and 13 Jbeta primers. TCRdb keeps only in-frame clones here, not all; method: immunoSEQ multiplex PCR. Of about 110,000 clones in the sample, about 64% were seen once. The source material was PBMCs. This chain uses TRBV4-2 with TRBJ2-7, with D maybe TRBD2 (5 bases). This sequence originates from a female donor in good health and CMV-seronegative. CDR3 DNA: TGTGCCAGCAGCCAAGTGGGAGCTACCTACGAGCAGTACTTC. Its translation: CASSQVGATYEQYF.